This T cell receptor (beta chain) was found in a study of blood T cell repertoires in COVID-19. Germline V gene sequence: CDR1 MNHEY, CDR2 SVGEGT. V dropped 2 bases and J dropped 6 bases, with 19 bases sitting between them. The CDR3 has 17 residues. Produced via immunoSEQ multiplex PCR; TCRdb's table is partial and in-frame only. The data hold approximately 140,000 clones, with approximately 92% observed a single time. J is TRBJ2-2 and V is TRBV6-2 or TRBV6-3; a weak D match, TRBD1 (6 bases). Sequenced input: peripheral blood. The clonotype originates from a man aged 18 to 30 with COVID-19, enrolled during active disease. Here the CDR3 reads CASSYTWTASSAGELFF. The CDR3 DNA is TGTGCCAGCAGTTACACCTGGACAGCCTCCTCCGCCGGGGAGCTGTTTTTT.